This T cell receptor beta chain was sequenced in a study of T cell repertoires in cytomegalovirus infection. Study background: Well-studied HLA-B-restricted CMV epitopes were used in the study alongside recently identified HLA-C-restricted ones. Public TCR beta signatures were indicative of both CMV infection and a matching HLA type.

V lost 2 bases, J lost 2 bases, and 15 bases lay in between. The CDR3 extends over 16 amino acids. Germline values: CDR1 MDHEN, CDR2 SYDVKM. Notes on this clonotype: Its specificity is unknown.

TCRdb ran MiXCR on the reads and lists one entry per CDR3 protein. Among more than 20,000 distinct CDR3 sequences listed, about 42% were seen once. General study results and limits: Of the TCR beta families, the public ones yielded a cumulative frequency that identified carriers of CMV plus the relevant HLA. What dominated the ex vivo response were HLA-C-restricted CMV-specific TCR beta clonotypes.

Sequencing was performed on CD8+ T cells from cultured PBMCs, taken from culture after CMV antigen stimulation. The chain has TRBV28 and TRBJ1-2; no firm D call. The receptor was isolated from a human donor in good health (CMV status not recorded). Some clones in this sample may be carry-over from other donors' samples. The CDR3: CASSLTATEKNYGYTF. In DNA, the CDR3 is TGTGCCAGCAGTTTAACAGCTACAGAAAAGAACTATGGCTACACCTTC.